The T cell receptor beta chain described here comes from a study of OX40 agonist ivuxolimab in advanced cancers. As concerns this clone: Its antigen is currently unknown.

The investigators sampled blood at baseline, at cycle 4 day 1, and at cycle 7 day 1. Study results and caveats: CD8+ T cells showed, on average, more clonal expansion than CD4+ cells. By week 6 at 0.1 to 3.0 mg/kg, blood CD4+ and CD8+ T cells had expanded clonally.

Sequencing was performed with immunoSEQ multiplex PCR; in TCRdb, only in-frame clones are kept and a portion is missing. Among more than 25,000 clones listed, approximately 91% were seen once. V was pared by 2 bases and J by 2 bases, with 20 bases between. CDR1 is ENHRY and CDR2 is SYGVKD in the germline V gene. The CDR3 extends over 18 amino acids. The rearrangement links TRBV10-3 to TRBJ2-3, with D perhaps matching TRBD2 (6 bases). The starting material was CD4+ or CD8+ T cells sorted from blood, obtained in a trial of the OX40 agonist ivuxolimab. The TCR originated in an adult with an advanced solid tumor such as melanoma, head and neck, liver or kidney cancer. CDR3 sequence: CAISETRLGLTFTDTQYF. The CDR3 DNA is TGTGCCATCAGTGAGACTCGACTAGGGCTAACCTTCACAGATACGCAGTATTTT.